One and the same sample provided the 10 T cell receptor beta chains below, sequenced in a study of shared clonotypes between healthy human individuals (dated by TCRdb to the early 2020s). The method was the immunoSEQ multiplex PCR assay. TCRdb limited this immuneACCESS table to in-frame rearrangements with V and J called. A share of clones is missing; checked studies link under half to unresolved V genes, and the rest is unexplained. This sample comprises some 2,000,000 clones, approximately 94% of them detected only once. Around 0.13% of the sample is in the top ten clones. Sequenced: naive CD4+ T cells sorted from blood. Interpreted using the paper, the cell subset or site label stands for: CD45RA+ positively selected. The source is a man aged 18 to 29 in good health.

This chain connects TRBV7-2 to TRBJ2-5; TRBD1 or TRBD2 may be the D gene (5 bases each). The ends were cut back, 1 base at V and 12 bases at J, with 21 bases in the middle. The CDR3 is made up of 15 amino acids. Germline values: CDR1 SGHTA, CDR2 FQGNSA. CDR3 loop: CASSLGEVSTGTKYF. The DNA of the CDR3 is TGTGCCAGCAGCTTAGGGGAAGTCTCGACCGGGACGAAGTACTTC.

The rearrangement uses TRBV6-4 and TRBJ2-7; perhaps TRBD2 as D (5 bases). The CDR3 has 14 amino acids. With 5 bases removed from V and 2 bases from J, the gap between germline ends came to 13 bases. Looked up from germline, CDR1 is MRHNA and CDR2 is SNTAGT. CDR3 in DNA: TGTGCCAGCAGTAGTCAGGACTTACCCTACGAGCAGTACTTC. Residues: CASSSQDLPYEQYF.

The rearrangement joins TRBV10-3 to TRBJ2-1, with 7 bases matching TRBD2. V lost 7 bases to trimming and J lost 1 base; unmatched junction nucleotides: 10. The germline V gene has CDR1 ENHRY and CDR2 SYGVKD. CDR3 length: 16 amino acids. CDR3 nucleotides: TGTGCCATCACTACCTACTCTAGCGGATCCTACAATGAGCAGTTCTTC. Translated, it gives CAITTYSSGSYNEQFF.

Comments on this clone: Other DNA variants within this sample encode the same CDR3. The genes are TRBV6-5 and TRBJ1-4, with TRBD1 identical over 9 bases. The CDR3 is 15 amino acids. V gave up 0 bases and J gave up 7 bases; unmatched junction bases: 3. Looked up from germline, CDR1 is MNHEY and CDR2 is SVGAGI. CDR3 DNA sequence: TGTGCCAGCAGTTACTCGACAGGGGGAGGTGAAAAACTGTTTTTT. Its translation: CASSYSTGGGEKLFF.

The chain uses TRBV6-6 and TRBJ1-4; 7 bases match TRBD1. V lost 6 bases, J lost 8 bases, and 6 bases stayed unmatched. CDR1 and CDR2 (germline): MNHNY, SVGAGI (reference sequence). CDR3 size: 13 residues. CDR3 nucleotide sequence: TGTGCCAGCAGAACAGGGGAGCAAGAAAAACTGTTTTTT. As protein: CASRTGEQEKLFF.

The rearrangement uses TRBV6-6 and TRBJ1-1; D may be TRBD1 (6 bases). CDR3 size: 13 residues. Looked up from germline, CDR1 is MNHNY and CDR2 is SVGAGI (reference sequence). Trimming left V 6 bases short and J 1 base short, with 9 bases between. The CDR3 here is CASSQGKNTEAFF. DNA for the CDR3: TGTGCCAGCAGCCAGGGGAAGAACACTGAAGCTTTCTTT.

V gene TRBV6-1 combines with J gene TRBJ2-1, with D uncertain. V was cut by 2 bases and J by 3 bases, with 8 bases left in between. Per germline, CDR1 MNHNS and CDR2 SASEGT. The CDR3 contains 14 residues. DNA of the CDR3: TGTGCCAGCAGTGAACGACACCTCTACAATGAGCAGTTCTTC. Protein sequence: CASSERHLYNEQFF.

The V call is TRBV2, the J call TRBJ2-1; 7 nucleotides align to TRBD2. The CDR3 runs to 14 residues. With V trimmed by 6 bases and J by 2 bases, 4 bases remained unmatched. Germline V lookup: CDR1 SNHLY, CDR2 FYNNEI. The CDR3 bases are TGTGCCAGCAGGCTAGCGGAGGCCTACAATGAGCAGTTCTTC. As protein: CASRLAEAYNEQFF.

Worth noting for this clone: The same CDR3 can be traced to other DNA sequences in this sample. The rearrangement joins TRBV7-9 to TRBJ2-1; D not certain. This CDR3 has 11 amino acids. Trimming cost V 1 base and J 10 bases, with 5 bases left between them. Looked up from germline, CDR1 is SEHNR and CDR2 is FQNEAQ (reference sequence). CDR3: CASSLGEEQFF. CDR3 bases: TGTGCCAGCAGCTTAGGAGAGGAGCAGTTCTTC.

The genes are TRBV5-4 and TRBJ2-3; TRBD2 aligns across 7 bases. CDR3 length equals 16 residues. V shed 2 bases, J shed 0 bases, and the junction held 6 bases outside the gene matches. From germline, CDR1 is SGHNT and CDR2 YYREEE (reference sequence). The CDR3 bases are TGTGCCAGCAGCTTTGGGCGGGGGACTAGCACAGATACGCAGTATTTT. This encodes CASSFGRGTSTDTQYF.